This TCR beta chain was profiled in a study of CD8 T cells in Susac syndrome. When the RNA was reverse transcribed, random hexamers were used with an input of roughly 0.5 to 1 ug. An immunoSEQ multiplex PCR generated amplified TCR beta CDR3 products spanning 54 Vbeta and 13 Jbeta. One entry per CDR3 protein results from TCRdb running MiXCR on the immunoSEQ multiplex PCR reads. The profile shows roughly 180,000 distinct CDR3 sequences, approximately 93% of them singletons. Trimming took off 6 bases at V and 7 bases at J, with 12 bases between the two ends. Looked up from germline, CDR1 is WNHNN and CDR2 is SYGVQD (reference sequence). The CDR3 is made up of 13 amino acids. Isolation of CD8+ and CD4+ T cells was performed negatively, whereas enrichment of TEMRA cells was done by FACS.

The receptor was derived from a human donor with multiple sclerosis. Specimen: CD4+ T cells from PBMCs. V usage is TRBV10-1 and J usage is TRBJ2-2; D is possibly TRBD2 (6 bases). CDR3 amino acids: CASRREGGGELFF. Here the CDR3 DNA reads TGCGCCAGCAGGAGAGAGGGAGGCGGGGAGCTGTTTTTT.